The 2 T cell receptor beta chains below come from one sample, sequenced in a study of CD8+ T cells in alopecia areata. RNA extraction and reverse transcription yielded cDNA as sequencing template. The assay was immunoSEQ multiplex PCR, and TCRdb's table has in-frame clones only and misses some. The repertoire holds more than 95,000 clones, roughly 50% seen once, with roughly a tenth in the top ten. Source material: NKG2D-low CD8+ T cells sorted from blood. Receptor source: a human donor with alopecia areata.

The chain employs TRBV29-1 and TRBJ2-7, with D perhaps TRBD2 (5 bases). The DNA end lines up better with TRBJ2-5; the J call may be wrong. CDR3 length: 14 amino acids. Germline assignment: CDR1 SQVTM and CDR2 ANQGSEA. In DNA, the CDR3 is TGCAGCGCCCAAAGACTGGGAGATTGGGAGACCCAGTACTTC. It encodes CSAQRLGDWETQYF.

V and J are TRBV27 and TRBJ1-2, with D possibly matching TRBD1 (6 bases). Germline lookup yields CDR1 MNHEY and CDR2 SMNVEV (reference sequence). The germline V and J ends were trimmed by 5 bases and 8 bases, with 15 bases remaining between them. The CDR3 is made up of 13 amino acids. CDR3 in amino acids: CASSPQGKDGYTF. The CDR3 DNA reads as TGTGCCAGCAGTCCACAGGGAAAGGACGGCTACACCTTC.